What follows are 15 T cell receptor beta chains derived from one specimen sequenced in a study of blood T cell repertoires in COVID-19. Repertoires were generated with immunoSEQ multiplex PCR, while TCRdb's copy carries only in-frame clones and drops some. Here the sample spans 210,000 or so clones, around 81% being singletons. The specimen was PBMCs or T cells enriched from blood (not recorded which). Every receptor here comes from a woman between 50 and 59 years old with acute COVID-19.

V usage is TRBV18 and J usage is TRBJ1-2, with TRBD1 matching 7 bases. Germline loops: CDR1 KGHSH, CDR2 LQKENI. J lost 8 bases, V lost 3 bases, and 9 bases had no gene match. The length of the CDR3 is 14 residues. In DNA form, the CDR3 reads TGTGCCAGCTCACCTGGGGACAGATTTCAGGGCTACACCTTC. Translating gives CASSPGDRFQGYTF.

The J gene is TRBJ2-3, the V gene TRBV3-1 (or the pseudogene TRBV3-2); 9 bases align to TRBD2. The V segment lost 4 bases and the J segment 1 base; nucleotides outside the gene matches: 3. The CDR3 is 15 amino acids. Germline V gives CDR1 LGHDT, CDR2 YNNKEL (reference sequence). The CDR3 nucleotides read TGTGCCAGCAGCCTGCGCGGGGGGGGCACAGATACGCAGTATTTT. It translates to CASSLRGGGTDTQYF.

This chain joins TRBV7-8 and TRBJ1-2; possible D gene TRBD1, 6 bases. CDR3 length equals 13 residues. Germline CDR1 SGHVS, CDR2 FQNEAQ. V was shortened by 5 bases and J by 8 bases, with 15 bases between the two germline ends. The CDR3 reads CASSTTWGQGYTF. The CDR3 bases are TGTGCCAGCAGCACCACCTGGGGGCAAGGCTACACCTTC.

As to this clone: At the DNA level, this CDR3 is encoded by other sequences in the same sample as well. The rearrangement joins TRBV18 to TRBJ2-7; perhaps TRBD2 as D (5 bases). The V gene's germline CDR1 is KGHSH and CDR2 LQKENI. The CDR3 runs to 14 residues. V dropped 2 bases and J dropped 1 base, with 9 bases sitting between them. As DNA, the CDR3 is TGTGCCAGCTCACCAACGGGGTCGTCCTACGAGCAGTACTTC. Its protein is CASSPTGSSYEQYF.

The V and J genes are TRBV30 and TRBJ2-7; 7 bases map to TRBD1. The CDR3 has 12 amino acids. Germline-derived CDR1 and CDR2 are GTSNPN and SVGIG (reference sequence). Trimming removed 4 bases from V and 4 bases from J; junction bases left unmatched: 4. CDR3 nucleotide sequence: TGTGCCTGGAAGGGACAGACTTACGAGCAGTACTTC. Residues: CAWKGQTYEQYF.

A few counts support this clone. V gene TRBV19 combines with J gene TRBJ1-1; TRBD1 aligns across 9 bases. Germline V gene data show CDR1 as LNHDA and CDR2 as SQIVND (reference sequence). The junction had 4 bases not matched to a gene; V was cut back by 8 bases and J by 3 bases. This CDR3 region has 13 residues. The CDR3 DNA reads TGTGCCAGTGCCCGGGACAGGGACACTGAAGCTTTCTTT. Translation gives CASARDRDTEAFF.

The chain links TRBV6-5 to TRBJ2-2; no clear D. The V gene's germline CDR1 is MNHEY and CDR2 SVGAGI. The V gene lost 7 bases and the J gene lost 1 base, with 10 bases spanning the gap. The CDR3 totals 14 residues. The CDR3 nucleotides are TGTGCCAGCACTAACGCCCAGAACACCGGGGAGCTGTTTTTT. Its protein is CASTNAQNTGELFF.

This chain uses TRBV24-1 with TRBJ2-7; 8 bases match TRBD1. CDR3 length: 14 residues. V trimming: 4 bases; J trimming: 0 bases; junction bases outside the gene matches: 1. Germline V gene sequence: CDR1 KGHDR, CDR2 SFDVKD. As DNA, the CDR3 is TGTGCCACCAGTGAGACAGGGGTCTCCTACGAGCAGTACTTC. Its translation is CATSETGVSYEQYF.

The rearrangement joins TRBV18 to TRBJ2-5; 7 bases line up with TRBD2. The CDR3 is 16 residues long. Germline V gene lookup returns CDR1 KGHSH and CDR2 LQKENI. Trimming took 3 bases from V and 5 from J; bases not matched to a gene: 12. The CDR3 loop is CASSPQPRGGRETQYF. The CDR3 bases are TGTGCCAGCTCACCTCAACCGCGCGGGGGAAGGGAGACCCAGTACTTC.

The chain joins TRBV19 to TRBJ1-1; TRBD1 matches 7 bases. This CDR3 is built from 16 residues. The germline V gene has CDR1 LNHDA and CDR2 SQIVND (reference sequence). V shed 7 bases, J shed 0 bases, and the junction held 11 bases outside the gene matches. The DNA for the CDR3 is TGTGCCAGTACCCAATACGGGACAGCACTGAACACTGAAGCTTTCTTT. Its protein product is CASTQYGTALNTEAFF.

This clone is a singleton in its sample. This rearrangement joins TRBV5-4 to TRBJ2-5; 7 bases agree with TRBD1. This CDR3 contains 13 residues. The J segment lost 5 bases and the V segment lost 4 bases, leaving 5 bases of the junction unmatched. The germline V gene has CDR1 SGHNT and CDR2 YYREEE (reference sequence). CDR3: CASSGTGVETQYF. The CDR3 DNA reads as TGTGCCAGCAGCGGAACAGGGGTGGAGACCCAGTACTTC.

The chain carries TRBV3-1 (or the pseudogene TRBV3-2) and TRBJ2-7; D is unclear. CDR3 size: 12 residues. Germline V CDR1 and CDR2: LGHDT, YNNKEL (reference sequence). Trimming removed 8 bases from V and 0 bases from J, with 8 bases in between. The CDR3 reads CASVKSSYEQYF. The CDR3 bases are TGTGCCAGCGTAAAGAGCTCCTACGAGCAGTACTTC.

J is TRBJ2-3 and V is TRBV6-1; 11 bases are shared with TRBD2. The V gene's germline CDR1 is MNHNS and CDR2 SASEGT. The CDR3 totals 16 residues. Trimming at V came to 3 bases and at J to 5 bases, leaving 7 bases not matched to a gene. This CDR3 is CASSELAGGHQDTQYF. Written as DNA, the CDR3 is TGTGCCAGCAGTGAGTTAGCGGGGGGGCATCAAGATACGCAGTATTTT.

V gene TRBV1 combines with J gene TRBJ1-2. TRBV1 is a known pseudogene. The CDR3 is made up of 17 amino acids. The CDR3 region has the DNA TGCACCAGCAGCCAAGCCTACGGGGAGGGGCGTCTGGTTGGCTACACCTTC. Amino acid sequence: CTSSQAYGEGRLVGYTF.

The J gene is TRBJ2-3, the V gene TRBV30; D is unresolved. Trimming cost V 3 bases and J 4 bases, with 5 bases left between them. The germline V gene encodes CDR1 GTSNPN and CDR2 SVGIG (reference sequence). The CDR3 spans 11 residues. CDR3 region: CAWRAPDTQYF. DNA for the CDR3: TGTGCCTGGAGAGCACCAGATACGCAGTATTTT.